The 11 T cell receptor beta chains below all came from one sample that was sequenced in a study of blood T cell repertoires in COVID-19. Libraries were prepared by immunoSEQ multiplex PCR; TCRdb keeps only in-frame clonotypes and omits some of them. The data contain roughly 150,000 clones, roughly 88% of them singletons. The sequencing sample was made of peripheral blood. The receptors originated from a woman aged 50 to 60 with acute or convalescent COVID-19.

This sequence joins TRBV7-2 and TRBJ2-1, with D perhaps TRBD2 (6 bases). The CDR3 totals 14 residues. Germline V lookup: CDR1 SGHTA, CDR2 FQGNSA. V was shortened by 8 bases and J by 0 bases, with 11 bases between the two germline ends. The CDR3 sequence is CASRGAGSYNEQFF. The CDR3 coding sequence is TGTGCCAGCCGCGGGGCGGGCTCCTACAATGAGCAGTTCTTC.

CDR3 bases: TGTGCCAGCAGCTTTTGGACAGGGGGCGAAAAACTGTTTTTT. Its translation is CASSFWTGGEKLFF. The rearrangement links TRBV11-2 to TRBJ1-4, with 11 bases that match TRBD1. V dropped 3 bases and J dropped 8; count of bases not matched to a gene: 2. Germline assignment: CDR1 SGHAT and CDR2 FQNNGV. The CDR3 consists of 14 residues.

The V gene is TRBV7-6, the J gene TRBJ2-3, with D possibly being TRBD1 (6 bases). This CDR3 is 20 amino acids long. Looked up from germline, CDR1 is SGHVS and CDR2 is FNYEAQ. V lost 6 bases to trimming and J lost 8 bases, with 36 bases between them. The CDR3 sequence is CASSWSWGKDGEEPQGTQYF. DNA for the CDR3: TGTGCCAGCAGTTGGTCTTGGGGGAAGGATGGAGAGGAACCACAGGGTACGCAGTATTTT.

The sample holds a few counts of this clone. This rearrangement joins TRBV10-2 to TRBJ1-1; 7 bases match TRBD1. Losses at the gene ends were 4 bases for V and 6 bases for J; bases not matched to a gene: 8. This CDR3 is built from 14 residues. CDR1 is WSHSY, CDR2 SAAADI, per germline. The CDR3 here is CASSVQGTRAEAFF. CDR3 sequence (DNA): TGCGCCAGCAGTGTACAGGGGACGAGGGCTGAAGCTTTCTTT.

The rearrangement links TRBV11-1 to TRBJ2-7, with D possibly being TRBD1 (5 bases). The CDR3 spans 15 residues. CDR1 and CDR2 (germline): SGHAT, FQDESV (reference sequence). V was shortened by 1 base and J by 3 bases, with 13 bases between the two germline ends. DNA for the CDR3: TGTGCCAGCAGCTTAGACAGGATTCCCCGCTACGAGCAGTACTTC. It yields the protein CASSLDRIPRYEQYF. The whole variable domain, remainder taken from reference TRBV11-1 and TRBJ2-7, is EAEVAQSPRYKITEKSQAVAFWCDPISGHATLYWYRQILGQGPELLVQFQDESVVDDSQLPKDRFSAERLKGVDSTLKIQPAELGDSAMYLCASSLDRIPRYEQYFGPGTRLTVT.

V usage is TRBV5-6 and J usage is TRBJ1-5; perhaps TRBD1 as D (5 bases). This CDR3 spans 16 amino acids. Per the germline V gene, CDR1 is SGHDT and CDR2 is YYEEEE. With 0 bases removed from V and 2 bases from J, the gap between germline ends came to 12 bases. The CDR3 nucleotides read TGTGCCAGCAGCTTGGCAGGTGGGGCAGGCAATCAGCCCCAGCATTTT. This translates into CASSLAGGAGNQPQHF.

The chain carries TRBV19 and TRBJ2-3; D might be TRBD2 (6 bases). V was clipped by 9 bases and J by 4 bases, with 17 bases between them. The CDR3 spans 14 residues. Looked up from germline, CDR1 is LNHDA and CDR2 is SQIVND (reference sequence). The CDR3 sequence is CASSGGALADTQYF. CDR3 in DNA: TGTGCCAGCTCGGGCGGGGCCCTGGCAGATACGCAGTATTTT.

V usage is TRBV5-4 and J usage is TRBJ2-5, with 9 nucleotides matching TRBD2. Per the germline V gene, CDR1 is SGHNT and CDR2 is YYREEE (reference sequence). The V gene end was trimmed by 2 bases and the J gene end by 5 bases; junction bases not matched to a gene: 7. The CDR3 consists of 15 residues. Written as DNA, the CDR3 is TGTGCCAGCAGCTTCTCGCGGGGGGGCCGGGAGACCCAGTACTTC. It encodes CASSFSRGGRETQYF.

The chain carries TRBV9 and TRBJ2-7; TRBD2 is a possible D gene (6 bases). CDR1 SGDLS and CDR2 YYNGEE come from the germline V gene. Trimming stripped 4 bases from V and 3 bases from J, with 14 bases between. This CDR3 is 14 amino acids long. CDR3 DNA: TGTGCCAGCAGCCCCACGGGAGCTAACTACGAGCAGTACTTC. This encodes CASSPTGANYEQYF.

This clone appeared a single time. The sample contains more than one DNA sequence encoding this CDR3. The chain's CDR3 is CASSPLAGSNTGELFF. CDR3 sequence (DNA): TGTGCCAGCTCACCCTTAGCGGGTTCGAACACCGGGGAGCTGTTTTTT. V usage is TRBV18 and J usage is TRBJ2-2, with 7 bases lining up with TRBD2. Per germline, CDR1 KGHSH and CDR2 LQKENI. Germline trimming cut 3 bases from V and 0 bases from J; bases unmatched to any gene: 4. This CDR3 spans 16 amino acids.

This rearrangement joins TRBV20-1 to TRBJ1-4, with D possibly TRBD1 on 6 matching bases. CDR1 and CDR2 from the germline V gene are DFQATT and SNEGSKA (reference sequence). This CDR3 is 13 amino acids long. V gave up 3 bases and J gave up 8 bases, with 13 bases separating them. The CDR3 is CSASSGVNEKLFF. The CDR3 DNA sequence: TGCAGTGCTAGTTCAGGGGTTAACGAAAAACTGTTTTTT.